One and the same sample provided the 2 T cell receptor beta chains below, sequenced in a study of HIV-infected children after antiretroviral therapy interruption. The TCR library was built from RNA with a 3' RACE protocol and unique molecular identifiers. TCRdb re-derived calls from the 3' RACE reads in MiXCR, one entry per CDR3 protein. The sample carries around 15,000 distinct CDR3 sequences, roughly 3.4% recorded once. The treatment is: PENTA 11 planned treatment interruption arm or continuous ART arm. The source was CD45RA+ CD4+ T cells from PBMCs, collected from a donor given antiretroviral therapy, either interrupted or continuous. The subset denotes: naive CD4+ CD45RA+ CD45RO- T cells. The receptors originated from a child aged 2-17 years with HIV.

At least ten counts were recorded for this clonotype. This chain connects TRBV9 to TRBJ2-7; 14 bases fit TRBD2. CDR1 is SGDLS, CDR2 YYNGEE, per germline. With V trimmed by 0 bases and J by 0 bases, 8 bases remained unmatched. The CDR3 runs to 19 residues. The CDR3 loop is CASSVGPRTSGGISYEQYF. CDR3 in DNA: TGTGCCAGCAGCGTAGGTCCGAGGACTAGCGGGGGGATCTCCTACGAGCAGTACTTC.

This clonotype was counted at least ten times. The rearrangement uses TRBV7-2 and TRBJ2-3; D perhaps matches TRBD2 (7 bases). The germline gives CDR1 SGHTA, CDR2 FQGNSA. CDR3 length: 15 residues. V was cut by 0 bases and J by 4 bases, with 11 bases left in between. CDR3 residues: CASSLAGGPADTQYF. CDR3 in DNA: TGTGCCAGCAGCTTAGCGGGGGGGCCGGCAGATACGCAGTATTTT.